The sequence of this T cell receptor (beta chain) was determined in a study of blood T cell repertoires in COVID-19. Study background: Specimens from acute and convalescent COVID-19 originated in the United States, Italy and Spain. Sample material is recorded as cDNA or gDNA derived from T cells, B-cell-depleted T cells, or PBMCs.

As originally analysed: Amplification from reference gene primers served as the basis for estimated nucleated cell counts. Data came from immunoSEQ multiplex PCR; TCRdb stores just in-frame clones and leaves some out. That table supplies the V and J calls and clone size; D and trimming were determined from the DNA. Here the sample spans about 150,000 clones, under 95% being singletons. V dropped 10 bases and J dropped 2 bases, with 12 bases sitting between them. Per the germline V gene, CDR1 is MNHEY and CDR2 is SVGAGI. This CDR3 spans 13 amino acids. Sequenced: peripheral blood. The clonotype was recovered from a man between 50 and 59 years old with acute or convalescent COVID-19. V usage is TRBV6-5 and J usage is TRBJ1-3; perhaps TRBD1 as D (6 bases). CDR3 sequence (DNA): TGTGCCACTAGAGGGGGGGCTGGAAACACCATATATTTT. It is translated as CATRGGAGNTIYF.